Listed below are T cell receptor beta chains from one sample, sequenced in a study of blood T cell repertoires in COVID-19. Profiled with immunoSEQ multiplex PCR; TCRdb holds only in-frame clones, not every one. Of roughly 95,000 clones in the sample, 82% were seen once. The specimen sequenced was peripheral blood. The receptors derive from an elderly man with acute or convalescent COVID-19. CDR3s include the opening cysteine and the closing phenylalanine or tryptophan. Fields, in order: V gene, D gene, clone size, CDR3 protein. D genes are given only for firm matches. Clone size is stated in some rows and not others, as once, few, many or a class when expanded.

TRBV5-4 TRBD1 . CASSFSGTGSYEQYF
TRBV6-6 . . CASGRQSNEKLFF
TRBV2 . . CASRSKGGNNQPQHF
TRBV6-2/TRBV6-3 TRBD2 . CASSRLAGGGELFF
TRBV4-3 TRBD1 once CASSQGDRAGNEQFF
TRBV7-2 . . CASSLAGHASGELFF
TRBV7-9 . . CASSRLPRTSQYF
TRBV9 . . CASSPQAGYEQYF
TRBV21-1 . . CASSAVSGTVYEQYF
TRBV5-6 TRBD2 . CASSHPGTSKTGELFF
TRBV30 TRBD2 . CAWSEVAGGEQFF
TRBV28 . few CASSLRTRGDNQPQHF
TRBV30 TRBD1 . CAWSVQGAEGYTF
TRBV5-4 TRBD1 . CASSLAGQGAEKLFF
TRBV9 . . CASSPAAADSPLHF
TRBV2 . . CASKETGSYEQYF
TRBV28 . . CASSLNRNTIYF
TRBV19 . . CASSKLVSNEQFF
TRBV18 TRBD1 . CASSTGQGASNYGYTF
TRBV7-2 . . CASSYGGSYEQYF
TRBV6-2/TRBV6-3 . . CASSFTGAPNQPQHF
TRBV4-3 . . CASSQVLGQGDQPQHF
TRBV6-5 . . CASRMGQGVAQYF
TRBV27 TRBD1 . CASSLTQTGSYGYTF
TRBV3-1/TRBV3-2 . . CASSARGSSYNSPLHF
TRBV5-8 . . CASSSDPTGSGYGYTF
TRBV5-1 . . CASSSNAGTNTGELFF
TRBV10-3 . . CAISESPISNQPQHF
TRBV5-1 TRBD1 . CASSSRTGGSYEQYF
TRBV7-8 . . CASSLGGGGRTYNEQFF
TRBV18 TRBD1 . CASSPGQGAREQYF
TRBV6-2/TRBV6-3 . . CASSYLGRGRQPQHF
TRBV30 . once CACLNRGSYGYTF
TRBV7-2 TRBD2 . CASSLGTSGTYEQYF
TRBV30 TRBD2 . CAWSVVSGGRNEQFF
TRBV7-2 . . CASSLEVDSAQHF
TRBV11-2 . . CASSLDRWTDTQYF
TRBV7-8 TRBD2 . CASLAGANTGELFF
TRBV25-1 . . CASSPLGGSGTEAFF
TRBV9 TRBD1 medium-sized CASSVEGRDSHEQYF
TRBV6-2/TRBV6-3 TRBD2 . CASSYATSGSHNEQFF
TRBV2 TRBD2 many CASSDTSGLAKNIQYF
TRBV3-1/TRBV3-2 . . CASSHLGGSRYNEQFF
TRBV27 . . CASRNTRETFF
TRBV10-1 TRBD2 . CASSRTSGSNEQFF
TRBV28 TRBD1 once CASSLDSGTGHEKLFF
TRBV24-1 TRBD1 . CATSVRDREETQYF
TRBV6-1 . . CASSEVRHLQHF
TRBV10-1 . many CASSDYQNEAFF
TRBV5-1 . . CASSLAATRGNTIYF
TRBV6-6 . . CASSSTVDSPLHF
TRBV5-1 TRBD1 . CASSLTGTANYGYTF
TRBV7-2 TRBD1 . CASSLATGGPYEQYF